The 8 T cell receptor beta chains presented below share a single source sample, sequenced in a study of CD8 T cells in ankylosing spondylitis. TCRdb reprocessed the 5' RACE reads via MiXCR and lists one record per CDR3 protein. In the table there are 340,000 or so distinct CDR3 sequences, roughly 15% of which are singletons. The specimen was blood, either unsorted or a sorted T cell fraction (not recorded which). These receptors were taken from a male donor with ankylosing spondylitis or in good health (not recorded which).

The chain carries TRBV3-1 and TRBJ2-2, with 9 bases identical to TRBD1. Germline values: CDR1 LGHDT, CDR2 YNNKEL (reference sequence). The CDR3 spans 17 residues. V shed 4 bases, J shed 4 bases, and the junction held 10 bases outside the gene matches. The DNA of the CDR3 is TGTGCCAGCAGCCCCAAGAACAGGGGGCAGAGCACCGGGGAGCTGTTTTTT. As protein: CASSPKNRGQSTGELFF.

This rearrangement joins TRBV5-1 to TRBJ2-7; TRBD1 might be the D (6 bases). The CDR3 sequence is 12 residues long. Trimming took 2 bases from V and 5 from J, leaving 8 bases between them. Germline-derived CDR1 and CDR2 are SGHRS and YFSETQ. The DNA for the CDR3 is TGCGCCAGCAGCTTCCCAGGGGACGAGCAGTACTTC. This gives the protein CASSFPGDEQYF.

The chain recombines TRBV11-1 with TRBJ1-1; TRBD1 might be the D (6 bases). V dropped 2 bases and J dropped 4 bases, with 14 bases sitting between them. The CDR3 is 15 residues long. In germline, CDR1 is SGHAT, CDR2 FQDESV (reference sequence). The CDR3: CASSLLTGPLTEAFF. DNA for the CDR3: TGTGCCAGCAGCTTATTAACAGGGCCGCTCACTGAAGCTTTCTTT.

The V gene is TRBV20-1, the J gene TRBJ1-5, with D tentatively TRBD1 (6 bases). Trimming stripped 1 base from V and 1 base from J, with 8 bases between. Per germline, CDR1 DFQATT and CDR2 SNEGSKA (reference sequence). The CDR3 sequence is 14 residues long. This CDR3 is CSARGTGSNQPQHF. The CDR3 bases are TGCAGTGCTAGAGGAACAGGGAGCAATCAGCCCCAGCATTTT.

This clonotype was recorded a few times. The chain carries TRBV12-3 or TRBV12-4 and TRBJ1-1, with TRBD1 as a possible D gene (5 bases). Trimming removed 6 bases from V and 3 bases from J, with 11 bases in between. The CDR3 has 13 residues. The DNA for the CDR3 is TGTGCCAGCAGCCGCCTCAGGGACACTGAAGCTTTCTTT. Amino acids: CASSRLRDTEAFF.

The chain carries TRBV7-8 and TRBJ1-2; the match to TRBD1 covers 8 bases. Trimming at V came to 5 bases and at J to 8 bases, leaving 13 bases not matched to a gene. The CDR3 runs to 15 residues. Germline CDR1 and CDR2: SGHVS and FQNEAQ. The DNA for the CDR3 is TGTGCCAGCAGCCGCCGGGACAGGAGGTCTTACGGCTACACCTTC. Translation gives CASSRRDRRSYGYTF.

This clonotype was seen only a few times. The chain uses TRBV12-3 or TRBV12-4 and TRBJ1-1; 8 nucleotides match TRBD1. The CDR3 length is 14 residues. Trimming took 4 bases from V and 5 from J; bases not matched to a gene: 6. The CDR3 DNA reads TGTGCCAGCAGTTCAGGGGGCCCGGTAACTGAAGCTTTCTTT. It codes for CASSSGGPVTEAFF.

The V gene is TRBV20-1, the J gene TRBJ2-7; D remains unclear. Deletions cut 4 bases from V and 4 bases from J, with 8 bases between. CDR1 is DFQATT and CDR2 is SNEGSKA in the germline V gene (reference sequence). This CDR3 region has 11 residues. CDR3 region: CSATHTYEQYF. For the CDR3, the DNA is TGCAGTGCTACCCATACTTACGAGCAGTACTTC.